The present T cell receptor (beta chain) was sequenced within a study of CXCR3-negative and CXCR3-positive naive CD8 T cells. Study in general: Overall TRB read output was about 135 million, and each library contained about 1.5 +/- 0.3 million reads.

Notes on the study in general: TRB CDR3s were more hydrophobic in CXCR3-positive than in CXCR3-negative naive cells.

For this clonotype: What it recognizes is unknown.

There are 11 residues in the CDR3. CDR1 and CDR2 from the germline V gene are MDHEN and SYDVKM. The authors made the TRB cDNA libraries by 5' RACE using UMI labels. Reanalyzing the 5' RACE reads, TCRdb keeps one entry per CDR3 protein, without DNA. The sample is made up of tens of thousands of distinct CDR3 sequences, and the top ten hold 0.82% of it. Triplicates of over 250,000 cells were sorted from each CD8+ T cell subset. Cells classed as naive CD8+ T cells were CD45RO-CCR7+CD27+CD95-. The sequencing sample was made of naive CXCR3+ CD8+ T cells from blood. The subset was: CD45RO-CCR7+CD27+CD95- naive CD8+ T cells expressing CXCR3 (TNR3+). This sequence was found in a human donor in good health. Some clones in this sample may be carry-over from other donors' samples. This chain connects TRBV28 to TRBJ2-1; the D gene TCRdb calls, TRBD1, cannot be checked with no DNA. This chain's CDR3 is CASSSGNEQFF.